This T cell receptor beta chain was recovered during a study of T cells after yellow fever vaccination. General observations from the study: Reappearing after the booster were most of the clones from primary vaccination (about 96% CD4, about 88% CD8). A small proportion of clonotypes was detected in both the CD4 and CD8 compartments.

TCRdb reprocessed the 5' RACE reads with MiXCR, giving one entry per CDR3 protein. Of about 330,000 distinct CDR3 sequences in the sample, roughly 4.3% are singletons; the top ten hold 20% to 25%. Note on this clonotype: Its antigen is as yet unknown.

Trimming stripped 4 bases from V and 6 bases from J, with 15 bases between. This CDR3 is built from 15 residues. The V gene's germline CDR1 is SNHLY and CDR2 FYNNEI. The gene calls are TRBV2 and TRBJ2-2, with D perhaps assigned TRBD1 or TRBD2 (6 bases each). The TCR originated in a young man who received the YFV17D yellow fever vaccine. The specimen comprised PBMCs, sampled 5 days after the yellow fever booster vaccination. The CDR3 here is CASSAGALDAGELFF. Here the CDR3 DNA reads TGTGCCAGCAGTGCGGGGGCTTTAGATGCCGGGGAGCTGTTTTTT.